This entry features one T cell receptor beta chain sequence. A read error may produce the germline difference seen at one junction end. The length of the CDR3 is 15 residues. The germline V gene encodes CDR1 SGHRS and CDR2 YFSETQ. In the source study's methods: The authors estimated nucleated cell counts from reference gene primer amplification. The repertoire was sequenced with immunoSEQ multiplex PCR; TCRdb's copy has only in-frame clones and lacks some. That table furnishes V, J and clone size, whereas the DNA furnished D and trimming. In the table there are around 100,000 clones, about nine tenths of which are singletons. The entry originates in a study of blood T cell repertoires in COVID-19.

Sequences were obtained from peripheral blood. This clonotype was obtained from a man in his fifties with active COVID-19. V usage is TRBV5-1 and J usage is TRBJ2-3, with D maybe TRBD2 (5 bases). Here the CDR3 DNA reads TGCGCCAGCAGATTGGTGGGAGACAGCACAGATACGCAGTATTTT. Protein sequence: CASRLVGDSTDTQYF.